The clone carrying this T cell receptor beta chain was observed a handful of times. What it recognizes is unknown. These data are taken from a study of human T cells and chemical hapten exposure. Study-level results: High-frequency TCRs, those above 1 in 1000, stayed the same after DPC sensitization. In the PT1 data, expanded TCR counts showed a positive correlation with patch test score.

TCRdb processed the RACE reads anew with MiXCR; each CDR3 protein has one entry. The sample holds about 73,000 distinct CDR3 sequences; 6.5% to 10% are singletons and the top ten take approximately 3.4%. Time point given: patch test 2, 6 weeks after DPC sensitization. Treatment defined: therapeutic diphenylcyclopropenone sensitization with weekly scalp DPC. The receptor was derived from a woman in her forties or fifties with alopecia areata. Some clones in this sample may be carry-over from other donors' samples. Sequences were derived from whole blood, sampled in connection with sensitization to the hapten diphenylcyclopropenone (DPC).

The chain's CDR3 is CASSQTTKPATPFPTGELFF. As DNA, the CDR3 is TGTGCCAGCAGCCAAACTACAAAACCCGCTACACCCTTCCCGACCGGGGAGCTGTTTTTT. The chain employs TRBV3-1 and TRBJ2-2; D gene ambiguous. Per the germline V gene, CDR1 is LGHDT and CDR2 is YNNKEL (reference sequence). Trimming left V 2 bases short and J 5 bases short, with 27 bases between. This CDR3 has 20 amino acids.